These 27 T cell receptor beta chains were all obtained from the same sample, sequenced in a study of neoadjuvant anti-PD-1 for oral cavity cancer. Time point denoted: after neoadjuvant nivolumab, at surgical resection. Only in-frame clones appear in the TCRdb table, and some are missing; sequencing was by immunoSEQ multiplex PCR. The sample has some 10,000 clones, roughly 66% seen once. The sequencing here drew on PBMCs, taken after nivolumab (anti-PD-1) treatment. These receptors were taken from a person between 40 and 80 years old with oral cavity squamous cell carcinoma.

CDR3 nucleotide sequence: TGTGCCATCAGTGAGTCGGGACTAACCGCTGGGGACAATGAGCAGTTCTTC. Its translation: CAISESGLTAGDNEQFF. This chain uses TRBV10-3 with TRBJ2-1, with 7 bases aligning to TRBD2. CDR3 length: 17 amino acids. Trimming took 0 bases from V and 5 from J; bases not matched to a gene: 10. Looked up from germline, CDR1 is ENHRY and CDR2 is SYGVKD.

The genes are TRBV20-1 and TRBJ1-1; maybe TRBD1 (5 bases). Trimming took off 5 bases at V and 13 bases at J, with 17 bases between the two ends. The germline gives CDR1 DFQATT, CDR2 SNEGSKA (reference sequence). The CDR3 covers 11 residues. CDR3 nucleotide sequence: TGCAGTGCTCGCTTACAGGTTGTGGATTTCTTT. Translation gives CSARLQVVDFF.

The chain carries TRBV18 and TRBJ2-6, with D hard to call. Trimming pared 1 base from V and 0 bases from J, leaving 7 bases between. The germline CDR1 and CDR2 sequences are KGHSH and LQKENI. The CDR3 spans 16 residues. CDR3 region: CASSPLGVSGANVLTF. CDR3 DNA: TGTGCCAGCTCACCACTTGGGGTCTCTGGGGCCAACGTCCTGACTTTC.

The J gene is TRBJ2-5, the V gene TRBV2; TRBD1 aligns across 8 bases. CDR1 is SNHLY, CDR2 FYNNEI, per germline. V gave up 9 bases and J gave up 4 bases; unmatched junction bases: 13. This CDR3 region has 15 residues. The CDR3 region has the DNA TGTGCCAGTAGGCGACAGGGGTTGTTCGGAGAGACCCAGTACTTC. Translated: CASRRQGLFGETQYF.

This clone has a handful of counts. The J gene is TRBJ1-3, the V gene TRBV29-1, with unresolved D. Germline-derived CDR1 and CDR2 are SQVTM and ANQGSEA. The CDR3 totals 13 residues. V was pared by 3 bases and J by 0 bases, with 6 bases between. This CDR3 is CSVESVSGNTIYF. CDR3 DNA sequence: TGCAGCGTTGAGTCGGTCTCTGGAAACACCATATATTTT.

This clone was seen only a few times. This chain uses TRBV30 with TRBJ1-4; no reliable D call. CDR3 length equals 11 residues. V lost 5 bases and J 6 bases, leaving 7 bases between the germline ends. In germline, CDR1 is GTSNPN, CDR2 SVGIG (reference sequence). In DNA form, the CDR3 reads TGTGCCTGGGCTTATGATGAAAAACTGTTTTTT. Amino acid sequence: CAWAYDEKLFF.

This rearrangement joins TRBV2 to TRBJ2-7; D remains unclear. From germline, CDR1 is SNHLY and CDR2 FYNNEI. Trimming took off 0 bases at V and 5 bases at J, with 8 bases between the two ends. This CDR3 has 13 residues. Here the CDR3 reads CASSEALRDEQYF. The CDR3 DNA reads TGTGCCAGCAGTGAAGCGCTTCGGGACGAGCAGTACTTC. The whole variable domain, remainder taken from reference TRBV2 and TRBJ2-7, is EPEVTQTPSHQVTQMGQEVILRCVPISNHLYFYWYRQILGQKVEFLVSFYNNEISEKSEIFDDQFSVERPDGSNFTLKIRSTKLEDSAMYFCASSEALRDEQYFGPGTRLTVT.

The gene calls are TRBV4-2 and TRBJ2-3, with 12 bases identical to TRBD2. The length of the CDR3 is 18 residues. The ends lost 1 base at V and 0 bases at J; junction bases unmatched: 5. The germline V gene has CDR1 LGHNA and CDR2 YNFKEQ. The CDR3: CASSQGLAGGPSTDTQYF. In DNA form, the CDR3 reads TGTGCCAGCAGCCAAGGGCTAGCGGGAGGGCCGAGCACAGATACGCAGTATTTT.

This rearrangement joins TRBV27 to TRBJ1-1; 7 bases line up with TRBD1. From germline, CDR1 is MNHEY and CDR2 SMNVEV (reference sequence). This CDR3 comprises 14 residues. J lost 1 base, V lost 8 bases, and 7 bases had no gene match. The CDR3 sequence: CASSSRQGNTEAFF. As DNA, the CDR3 is TGTGCCAGCTCGAGCCGACAGGGGAACACTGAAGCTTTCTTT.

The chain recombines TRBV7-2 with TRBJ1-5; D gene uncertain. V lost 2 bases to trimming and J lost 6 bases, with 8 bases between them. In germline, CDR1 is SGHTA, CDR2 FQGNSA. The CDR3 is 13 residues long. The CDR3 bases are TGTGCCAGCAGCTTATATAAGCGTCAGCCCCAGCATTTT. Encoded protein: CASSLYKRQPQHF.

The rearrangement joins TRBV6-5 to TRBJ2-7; 9 nucleotides line up with TRBD1. CDR1 is MNHEY, CDR2 SVGAGI, per germline. CDR3 length: 14 amino acids. V trimming: 6 bases; J trimming: 5 bases; junction bases outside the gene matches: 8. This CDR3 is CASRYRDRAHEQYF. The CDR3 DNA follows: TGTGCCAGCAGGTACCGGGACAGGGCCCACGAGCAGTACTTC.

In nucleotides, the CDR3 is TGTGCCAGCAGTTTGGCGGACAGGGAGAACACTGAAGCTTTCTTT. Translation gives CASSLADRENTEAFF. The chain has TRBV28 and TRBJ1-1; 8 nucleotides line up with TRBD1. The CDR3 has 15 amino acids. From germline, CDR1 is MDHEN and CDR2 SYDVKM. The J segment lost 1 base and the V segment lost 3 bases, leaving 4 bases of the junction unmatched.

The chain has TRBV2 and TRBJ1-1; D is perhaps TRBD1 (5 bases). Germline V gene sequence: CDR1 SNHLY, CDR2 FYNNEI. V shed 7 bases and J shed 1 base, with 10 bases lying between them. This CDR3 is built from 13 residues. The CDR3 DNA is TGTGCCAGCAAGGTGGGGGGGAACACTGAAGCTTTCTTT. Residues: CASKVGGNTEAFF.

This clone appeared a few times. The V call is TRBV19, the J call TRBJ1-5, with 8 positions matching TRBD1. The V and J ends lost 5 bases and 4 bases, in that order; junction bases with no gene match: 10. The CDR3 runs to 16 residues. The germline gives CDR1 LNHDA, CDR2 SQIVND (reference sequence). The CDR3 sequence is CASSRTGPSPNQPQHF. In DNA form, the CDR3 reads TGTGCCAGTAGTCGGACAGGGCCATCTCCAAATCAGCCCCAGCATTTT.

The rearrangement uses TRBV9 and TRBJ2-2, with 10 bases that match TRBD1. This CDR3 contains 15 residues. CDR1 and CDR2 from the germline V gene are SGDLS and YYNGEE. V lost 0 bases, J lost 6 bases, and 2 bases stayed unmatched. CDR3 coding DNA: TGTGCCAGCAGCGTAGAGACAGGGGGCTCCGGGGAGCTGTTTTTT. This gives the protein CASSVETGGSGELFF.

The rearrangement uses TRBV2 and TRBJ1-1; D is uncertain. Looked up from germline, CDR1 is SNHLY and CDR2 is FYNNEI. Trimming cost V 6 bases and J 8 bases, with 13 bases left between them. CDR3 length equals 12 residues. The CDR3 here is CASSPFSTEAFF. DNA for the CDR3: TGTGCCAGCAGCCCATTTTCAACCGAAGCTTTCTTT.

V is TRBV5-4 and J is TRBJ1-1; unclear D gene. This CDR3 contains 15 residues. V was shortened by 1 base and J by 2 bases, with 12 bases between the two germline ends. Germline V gene lookup returns CDR1 SGHNT and CDR2 YYREEE (reference sequence). The CDR3 loop reads CASSLRRGVNTEAFF. CDR3 coding DNA: TGTGCCAGCAGCTTGAGGCGGGGAGTCAACACTGAAGCTTTCTTT.

J is TRBJ1-6 and V is TRBV6-1; possibly TRBD1 for D (6 bases). V was shortened by 5 bases and J by 6 bases, with 23 bases between the two germline ends. The germline gives CDR1 MNHNS, CDR2 SASEGT. CDR3 length: 18 amino acids. The CDR3 protein is CASSKGSGAGISNSPLHF. For the CDR3, the DNA is TGTGCCAGCAGTAAAGGGTCAGGGGCCGGAATATCTAATTCACCCCTCCACTTT.

The table lists this clone with a few counts. The genes are TRBV2 and TRBJ1-4; 12 nucleotides agree with TRBD1. V was clipped by 5 bases and J by 8 bases; unmatched bases: 9. The CDR3 has 16 residues. Germline lookup yields CDR1 SNHLY and CDR2 FYNNEI. The CDR3 region has the DNA TGTGCCAGCAGTCCTAACCTCGGGACAGGGGGCGAAAAACTGTTTTTT. This gives the protein CASSPNLGTGGEKLFF.

The chain links TRBV5-4 to TRBJ2-1, with TRBD1 as a possible D gene (5 bases). V was trimmed by 0 bases and J by 6 bases, leaving 16 bases between them. Germline CDR1 and CDR2: SGHNT and YYREEE (reference sequence). The CDR3 is 16 amino acids. CDR3 nucleotides: TGTGCCAGCAGCTTGGCCCAGGGTGGTTACCCCAATGAGCAGTTCTTC. This gives the protein CASSLAQGGYPNEQFF.

The V and J genes are TRBV27 and TRBJ2-1; 9 positions match TRBD2. Germline loops: CDR1 MNHEY, CDR2 SMNVEV (reference sequence). The V and J ends lost 6 bases and 4 bases, in that order; junction bases with no gene match: 7. CDR3 length: 15 residues. CDR3 sequence (DNA): TGTGCCAGCAGCCCAGGACTAGCGTCTTACAATGAGCAGTTCTTC. Its protein is CASSPGLASYNEQFF.

This chain connects TRBV5-6 to TRBJ2-5, with D perhaps TRBD2 (5 bases). Trimming took 2 bases from V and 2 from J, leaving 10 bases between them. The germline V gene has CDR1 SGHDT and CDR2 YYEEEE. The CDR3 spans 14 residues. The CDR3 nucleotides read TGTGCCAGCAGCTTTGACGGGAAACAAGAGACCCAGTACTTC. Amino acids: CASSFDGKQETQYF.

This clone was recorded a few times. This chain uses TRBV5-5 with TRBJ2-1; tentatively, D is TRBD1 or TRBD2 (6 bases each). The V gene lost 7 bases and the J gene lost 3 bases, with 17 bases spanning the gap. Germline V CDR1 and CDR2: SGHKS, YYEKEE (reference sequence). The length of the CDR3 is 15 residues. CDR3 residues: CASSGGSRDYNEQFF. DNA for the CDR3: TGTGCCAGCTCCGGGGGCAGTCGTGACTACAATGAGCAGTTCTTC.

The rearrangement links TRBV5-6 to TRBJ1-2; D not certain. V lost 5 bases and J lost 3, with 11 bases in between. The germline CDR1 and CDR2 sequences are SGHDT and YYEEEE. CDR3 length: 13 residues. CDR3 in DNA: TGTGCCAGCAGTTCCGCGGAAGACTATGGCTACACCTTC. It yields the protein CASSSAEDYGYTF.

CDR3 loop: CASRPGTSGGEETQYF. Here the CDR3 DNA reads TGTGCCAGCAGGCCCGGGACTAGCGGGGGAGAAGAGACCCAGTACTTC. The chain uses TRBV11-2 and TRBJ2-5; 14 nucleotides align to TRBD2. Germline CDR1 SGHAT, CDR2 FQNNGV. This CDR3 is 16 amino acids long. The V gene end was trimmed by 6 bases and the J gene end by 3 bases; junction bases not matched to a gene: 6.

This clone appeared a few times. This chain joins TRBV5-4 and TRBJ1-1, with D hard to call. Germline loops: CDR1 SGHNT, CDR2 YYREEE (reference sequence). This CDR3 contains 13 residues. The V end was cut by 1 base, the J end by 6 bases, with 10 bases between. The CDR3 nucleotides read TGTGCCAGCAGCTTGCCGGACGGGGCTGAAGCTTTCTTT. It codes for CASSLPDGAEAFF.

V gene TRBV5-1 combines with J gene TRBJ2-4; weak D call: TRBD1 (6 bases). The CDR3 covers 13 residues. Germline V gene sequence: CDR1 SGHRS, CDR2 YFSETQ. With 0 bases removed from V and 9 bases from J, the gap between germline ends came to 10 bases. The CDR3 DNA follows: TGCGCCAGCAGCTTGGGGACAGAGAGCATTCAGTACTTC. Its translation: CASSLGTESIQYF.